The 29 T cell receptor beta chains below were found in one sample sequenced in a study of T cell changes during pregnancy in multiple sclerosis. Assay used: immunoSEQ multiplex PCR; TCRdb lists only in-frame clones, some missing. The table lists tens of thousands of clones, approximately 94% of them singletons, with more than 0.3% in the top ten. The source was CD4+ T cells from peripheral blood mononuclear cells, collected before pregnancy. The source of these receptors is a female donor with multiple sclerosis, enrolled in a pregnancy study.

The rearrangement joins TRBV27 to TRBJ1-2, with TRBD1 matching 11 bases. The CDR3 is 15 amino acids. CDR1 and CDR2 from the germline V gene are MNHEY and SMNVEV (reference sequence). J gave up 7 bases and V 5 bases, and 9 bases lay outside the gene matches. CDR3 bases: TGTGCCAGCAGTCCCCGGACAGGGGGCTCCTCTGGCTACACCTTC. Translation: CASSPRTGGSSGYTF.

The chain carries TRBV7-6 and TRBJ2-3; TRBD2 aligns across 12 bases. CDR1 SGHVS and CDR2 FNYEAQ come from the germline V gene. The CDR3 runs to 16 residues. The ends lost 3 bases at V and 2 bases at J; junction bases unmatched: 3. The CDR3 loop is CASSFGTSGSTDTQYF. The CDR3 DNA follows: TGTGCCAGCAGCTTCGGGACTAGCGGGTCCACAGATACGCAGTATTTT.

This clone was counted a few times. V usage is TRBV19 and J usage is TRBJ1-1, with D perhaps TRBD1 (5 bases). This CDR3 is built from 12 residues. Germline CDR1 LNHDA, CDR2 SQIVND (reference sequence). The ends were cut back, 5 bases at V and 5 bases at J, with 9 bases in the middle. CDR3 sequence reads: CASSFGGTEAFF. In DNA, the CDR3 is TGTGCCAGTAGTTTCGGGGGGACTGAAGCTTTCTTT.

The chain is built from TRBV6-5 and TRBJ2-2, with 9 bases that match TRBD1. The germline V gene has CDR1 MNHEY and CDR2 SVGAGI. V gave up 6 bases and J gave up 1 base; unmatched junction bases: 3. The CDR3 covers 15 residues. The CDR3 reads CASSRTGENTGELFF. The CDR3 region has the DNA TGTGCCAGCAGCCGGACAGGGGAGAACACCGGGGAGCTGTTTTTT.

In its sample, this clone was seen once. The chain couples TRBV18 to TRBJ1-4; 8 bases fit TRBD1. The CDR3 runs to 13 residues. Germline CDR1 is KGHSH and CDR2 is LQKENI. V shed 6 bases, J shed 8 bases, and the junction held 5 bases outside the gene matches. The CDR3 spells CASSRDRSEKLFF. DNA of the CDR3: TGTGCCAGCTCCCGGGACAGGTCGGAAAAACTGTTTTTT.

The chain has TRBV6-1 and TRBJ2-7; 8 nucleotides agree with TRBD1. Losses at the gene ends were 6 bases for V and 3 bases for J; bases not matched to a gene: 4. Germline V gives CDR1 MNHNS, CDR2 SASEGT. The CDR3 contains 13 residues. The CDR3 coding sequence is TGTGCCAGCAGCCTTGGGACAGGCTACGAGCAGTACTTC. Translated: CASSLGTGYEQYF.

This chain links TRBV11-2 with TRBJ2-1; a possible D gene is TRBD2 (5 bases). Germline loops: CDR1 SGHAT, CDR2 FQNNGV. Trimming pared 6 bases from V and 12 bases from J, leaving 12 bases between. The CDR3 contains 11 residues. Written as DNA, the CDR3 is TGTGCCAGCAGTTTAACGGGAAGGCAGTTCTTC. Amino acid sequence: CASSLTGRQFF.

DNA of the CDR3: TGTGCCAGCAGCCTACGTCCAGGGTCAGACTACGAGCAGTACTTC. Protein product: CASSLRPGSDYEQYF. V is TRBV7-8 and J is TRBJ2-7; D perhaps matches TRBD1 (5 bases). V gave up 5 bases and J gave up 3 bases, with 17 bases separating them. The CDR3 consists of 15 residues. Germline CDR1 is SGHVS and CDR2 is FQNEAQ.

As DNA, the CDR3 is TGTGCCAGCAGCCCCCCGGGGCTTAGCGGGGGCACAGATACGCAGTATTTT. It encodes CASSPPGLSGGTDTQYF. The V call is TRBV7-2, the J call TRBJ2-3, with 8 bases aligning to TRBD2. Trimming at V came to 5 bases and at J to 1 base, leaving 11 bases not matched to a gene. The germline V gene encodes CDR1 SGHTA and CDR2 FQGNSA. The CDR3 consists of 17 residues.

This clone has only one observation. The V gene is TRBV5-5, the J gene TRBJ2-2, with a possible D match to TRBD2 (6 bases). This CDR3 has 16 residues. Looked up from germline, CDR1 is SGHKS and CDR2 is YYEKEE (reference sequence). V gave up 1 base and J gave up 4 bases, with 14 bases separating them. This CDR3 reads CASSLFGGAGTGELFF. CDR3 nucleotides: TGTGCCAGCAGCTTGTTTGGGGGAGCGGGCACCGGGGAGCTGTTTTTT.

The rearrangement links TRBV27 to TRBJ2-1, with D maybe TRBD2 (5 bases). This CDR3 has 14 amino acids. CDR1 is MNHEY, CDR2 SMNVEV, per germline (reference sequence). V lost 6 bases to trimming and J lost 0 bases, with 9 bases between them. The CDR3 protein is CASSGKSSYNEQFF. CDR3 DNA: TGTGCCAGCAGCGGGAAGAGCTCCTACAATGAGCAGTTCTTC.

The chain couples TRBV11-3 to TRBJ2-7; possibly TRBD1 for D (6 bases). Looked up from germline, CDR1 is SGHNT and CDR2 is YENEEA. CDR3 size: 14 residues. Trimming cost V 5 bases and J 2 bases, with 13 bases left between them. Here the CDR3 reads CASSTWDIPYEQYF. The CDR3 nucleotides are TGTGCCAGCAGCACCTGGGACATCCCCTACGAGCAGTACTTC.

This chain connects TRBV20-1 to TRBJ2-1; the match to TRBD2 covers 7 bases. The CDR3 has 11 residues. The germline V gene has CDR1 DFQATT and CDR2 SNEGSKA (reference sequence). V shed 5 bases and J 8 bases; nucleotides not matched to a gene: 3. DNA for the CDR3: TGCAGTGCTGGGAGGGCCGATGAGCAGTTCTTC. The encoded protein is CSAGRADEQFF.

The chain joins TRBV5-6 to TRBJ2-5, with D unresolved. This CDR3 is built from 14 residues. Germline lookup yields CDR1 SGHDT and CDR2 YYEEEE. Trimming shortened V by 4 bases and J by 2 bases, and 12 bases separated the two germline ends. The CDR3 DNA follows: TGTGCCAGCAGCCCGACCCGGGTTCAAGAGACCCAGTACTTC. This encodes CASSPTRVQETQYF.

CDR3 nucleotide sequence: TGCAGCGTCACCGGGACAGGGGGTAACGAGCAGTACTTC. The encoded protein is CSVTGTGGNEQYF. This rearrangement joins TRBV29-1 to TRBJ2-7, with 11 bases identical to TRBD1. CDR3 size: 13 residues. Germline assignment: CDR1 SQVTM and CDR2 ANQGSEA. V gave up 6 bases and J gave up 5 bases; unmatched junction bases: 6.

V is TRBV4-2 and J is TRBJ2-1; D not resolved. In germline, CDR1 is LGHNA, CDR2 YNFKEQ. The CDR3 runs 12 residues. Trimming stripped 3 bases from V and 7 bases from J, with 7 bases between. CDR3 nucleotides: TGTGCCAGCAGCCACCCCTTAAATGAGCAGTTCTTC. Encoded protein: CASSHPLNEQFF.

The chain has TRBV10-3 and TRBJ2-7; the match to TRBD2 covers 7 bases. Trimming took 5 bases from V and 1 from J; bases not matched to a gene: 5. Germline loops: CDR1 ENHRY, CDR2 SYGVKD. The CDR3 is 14 residues long. CDR3 sequence reads: CAISPASGSYEQYF. As DNA, the CDR3 is TGTGCCATCAGTCCGGCTAGCGGTTCCTACGAGCAGTACTTC.

J is TRBJ2-2 and V is TRBV5-1; TRBD2 agrees at 8 bases. V trimming: 4 bases; J trimming: 6 bases; junction bases outside the gene matches: 5. The CDR3 covers 14 residues. Germline V gene data show CDR1 as SGHRS and CDR2 as YFSETQ. The CDR3 sequence: CASSEGAGAGELFF. CDR3 nucleotide sequence: TGCGCCAGCAGCGAGGGAGCGGGGGCCGGGGAGCTGTTTTTT.

This sequence joins TRBV5-5 and TRBJ1-1, with 8 bases matching TRBD1. Germline V lookup: CDR1 SGHKS, CDR2 YYEKEE (reference sequence). The CDR3 contains 15 residues. J gave up 0 bases and V 3 bases, and 4 bases lay outside the gene matches. CDR3 residues: CASSWTGTMNTEAFF. For the CDR3, the DNA is TGTGCCAGCAGCTGGACAGGGACTATGAACACTGAAGCTTTCTTT.

The chain uses TRBV2 and TRBJ1-1; 8 nucleotides match TRBD1. The V gene's germline CDR1 is SNHLY and CDR2 FYNNEI. V shed 4 bases, J shed 3 bases, and the junction held 10 bases outside the gene matches. This CDR3 spans 16 amino acids. The CDR3 sequence is CASSAGRTGSYTEAFF. CDR3 in DNA: TGTGCCAGCAGTGCTGGTCGGACAGGGTCGTACACTGAAGCTTTCTTT.

This clone was seen only once. The V call is TRBV5-6, the J call TRBJ2-1, with 7 bases aligning to TRBD2. Unmatched junction bases numbered 0, after V lost 4 bases and J lost 2 bases. CDR3 length: 13 amino acids. Germline CDR1 and CDR2: SGHDT and YYEEEE. The CDR3: CASSSGAYNEQFF. Here the CDR3 DNA reads TGTGCCAGCAGCAGCGGGGCCTACAATGAGCAGTTCTTC. The full variable domain, its missing parts supplied by reference TRBV5-6 and TRBJ2-1, is DAGVTQSPTHLIKTRGQQVTLRCSPKSGHDTVSWYQQALGQGPQFIFQYYEEEERQRGNFPDRFSGHQFPNYSSELNVNALLLGDSALYLCASSSGAYNEQFFGPGTRLTVL.

The gene calls are TRBV7-9 and TRBJ2-7; TRBD1 might be the D (5 bases). In germline, CDR1 is SEHNR, CDR2 FQNEAQ (reference sequence). The CDR3 runs to 15 residues. V lost 4 bases and J lost 0, with 13 bases in between. CDR3 region: CASSSSPTVSYEQYF. The CDR3 region has the DNA TGTGCCAGCAGCTCAAGTCCGACAGTCTCCTACGAGCAGTACTTC.

The V gene is TRBV27, the J gene TRBJ1-5, with D unresolved. The germline V gene encodes CDR1 MNHEY and CDR2 SMNVEV (reference sequence). V was shortened by 3 bases and J by 6 bases, with 9 bases between the two germline ends. The CDR3 is 13 amino acids. CDR3 nucleotide sequence: TGTGCCAGCAGTTTTTGGGCCGCTCAGCCCCAGCATTTT. It encodes CASSFWAAQPQHF.

The V and J genes are TRBV19 and TRBJ2-7; TRBD2 is a possible D gene (5 bases). CDR3 length: 15 residues. The germline V gene has CDR1 LNHDA and CDR2 SQIVND (reference sequence). V dropped 7 bases and J dropped 0 bases, with 16 bases sitting between them. CDR3 residues: CASNDPRGASYEQYF. In DNA, the CDR3 is TGTGCCAGTAACGATCCCCGGGGAGCCTCCTACGAGCAGTACTTC.

The rearrangement links TRBV25-1 to TRBJ2-2, with 7 bases matching TRBD1. Unmatched junction bases numbered 8, after V lost 6 bases and J lost 7 bases. The CDR3 length is 14 residues. The germline V gene encodes CDR1 MGHDK and CDR2 SYGVNS. CDR3 in amino acids: CASRPHRGGGELFF. CDR3 sequence (DNA): TGTGCCAGCAGGCCACACAGGGGTGGCGGGGAGCTGTTTTTT. The complete variable domain, with remaining parts taken from reference TRBV25-1 and TRBJ2-2, reads EADIYQTPRYLVIGTGKKITLECSQTMGHDKMYWYQQDPGMELHLIHYSYGVNSTEKGDLSSESTVSRIRTEHFPLTLESARPSHTSQYLCASRPHRGGGELFFGEGSRLTVL.

This chain uses TRBV5-5 with TRBJ2-1, with TRBD2 identical over 7 bases. CDR3 length: 14 amino acids. J was trimmed by 6 bases and V by 5 bases; bases with no gene match: 8. Germline V lookup: CDR1 SGHKS, CDR2 YYEKEE (reference sequence). The CDR3 region is CASRSRLATNEQFF. CDR3 nucleotides: TGTGCCAGCAGATCAAGACTAGCCACCAATGAGCAGTTCTTC.

The chain has TRBV28 and TRBJ1-5, with D uncertain. Trimming cost V 8 bases and J 5 bases, with 10 bases left between them. Germline V gene data show CDR1 as MDHEN and CDR2 as SYDVKM. CDR3 length: 12 residues. DNA for the CDR3: TGTGCCAGCTCGGAGAGGGATCAGCCCCAGCATTTT. This encodes CASSERDQPQHF.

The V and J genes are TRBV19 and TRBJ1-3; TRBD1 matches 9 bases. Germline-derived CDR1 and CDR2 are LNHDA and SQIVND (reference sequence). The CDR3 sequence is 15 residues long. V lost 4 bases to trimming and J lost 3 bases; unmatched junction nucleotides: 4. CDR3 residues: CASSRGQGYGNTIYF. In DNA, the CDR3 is TGTGCCAGTAGTAGAGGACAGGGGTATGGAAACACCATATATTTT.

This chain connects TRBV19 to TRBJ1-1, with 9 bases that match TRBD1. V gave up 7 bases and J gave up 3 bases; unmatched junction bases: 6. The CDR3 totals 14 residues. Looked up from germline, CDR1 is LNHDA and CDR2 is SQIVND (reference sequence). The CDR3 sequence is CASKKQGADTEAFF. CDR3 sequence (DNA): TGTGCCAGTAAAAAACAGGGGGCGGACACTGAAGCTTTCTTT.